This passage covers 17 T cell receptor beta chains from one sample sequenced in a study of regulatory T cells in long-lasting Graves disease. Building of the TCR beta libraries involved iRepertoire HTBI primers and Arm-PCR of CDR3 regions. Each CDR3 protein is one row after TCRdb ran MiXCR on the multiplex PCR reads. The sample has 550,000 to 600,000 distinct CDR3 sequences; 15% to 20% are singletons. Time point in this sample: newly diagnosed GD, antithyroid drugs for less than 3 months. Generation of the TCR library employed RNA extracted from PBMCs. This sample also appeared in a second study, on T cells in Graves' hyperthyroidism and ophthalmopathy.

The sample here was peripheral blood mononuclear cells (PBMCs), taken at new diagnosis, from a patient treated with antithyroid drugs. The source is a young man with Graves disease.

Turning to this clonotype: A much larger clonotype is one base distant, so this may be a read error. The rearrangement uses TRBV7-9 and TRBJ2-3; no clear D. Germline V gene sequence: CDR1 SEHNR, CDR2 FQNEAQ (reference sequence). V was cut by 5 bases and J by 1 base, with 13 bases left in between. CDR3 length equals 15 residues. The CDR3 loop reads CASSPKGICTDTQYF. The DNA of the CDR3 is TGTGCCAGCAGCCCTAAAGGGATCTGCACAGATACGCAGTATTTT.

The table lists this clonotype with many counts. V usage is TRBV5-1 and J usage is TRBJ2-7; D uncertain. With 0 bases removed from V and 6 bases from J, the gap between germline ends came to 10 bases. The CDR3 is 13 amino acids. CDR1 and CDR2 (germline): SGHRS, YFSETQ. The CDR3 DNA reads TGCGCCAGCAGCTTGGAGAATCTGAGCGAGCAGTACTTC. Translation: CASSLENLSEQYF.

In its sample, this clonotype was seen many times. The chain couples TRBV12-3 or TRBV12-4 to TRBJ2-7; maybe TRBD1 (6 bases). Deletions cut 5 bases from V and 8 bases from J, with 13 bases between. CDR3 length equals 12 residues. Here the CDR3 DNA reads TGTGCCAGCAGTCCCCAGGGGATCCAGCAGTACTTC. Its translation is CASSPQGIQQYF.

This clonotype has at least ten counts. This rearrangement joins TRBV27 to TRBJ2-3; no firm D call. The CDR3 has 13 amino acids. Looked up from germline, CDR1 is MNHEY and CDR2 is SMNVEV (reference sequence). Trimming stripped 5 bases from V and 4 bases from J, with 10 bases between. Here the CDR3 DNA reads TGTGCCAGCAGTGCTCTCCCCCCAGATACGCAGTATTTT. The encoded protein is CASSALPPDTQYF.

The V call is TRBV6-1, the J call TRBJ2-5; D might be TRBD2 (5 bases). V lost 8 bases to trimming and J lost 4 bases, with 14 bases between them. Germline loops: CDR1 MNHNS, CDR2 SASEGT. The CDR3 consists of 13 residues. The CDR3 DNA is TGTGCCAGCGCCGAAGGACTGCTAGAGACCCAGTACTTC. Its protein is CASAEGLLETQYF.

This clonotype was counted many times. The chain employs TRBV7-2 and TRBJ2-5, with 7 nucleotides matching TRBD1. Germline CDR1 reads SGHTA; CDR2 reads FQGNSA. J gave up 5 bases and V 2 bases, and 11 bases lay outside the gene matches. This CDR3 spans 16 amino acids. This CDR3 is CASSLPTGTSTETQYF. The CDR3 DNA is TGTGCCAGCAGCTTACCGACAGGGACCTCTACCGAGACCCAGTACTTC.

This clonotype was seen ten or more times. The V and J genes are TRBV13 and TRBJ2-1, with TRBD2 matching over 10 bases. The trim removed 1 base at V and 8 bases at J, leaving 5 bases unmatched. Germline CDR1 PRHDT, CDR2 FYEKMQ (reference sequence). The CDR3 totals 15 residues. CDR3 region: CASSLEAGGPDEQFF. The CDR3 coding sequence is TGTGCCAGCAGCTTAGAAGCGGGAGGGCCAGATGAGCAGTTCTTC.

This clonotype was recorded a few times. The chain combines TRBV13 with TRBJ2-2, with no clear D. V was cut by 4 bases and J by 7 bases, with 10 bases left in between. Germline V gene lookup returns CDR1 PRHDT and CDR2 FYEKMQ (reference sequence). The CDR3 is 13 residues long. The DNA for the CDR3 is TGTGCCAGCAGCTCCAGTCCAGTCGGGGAGCTGTTTTTT. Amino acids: CASSSSPVGELFF.

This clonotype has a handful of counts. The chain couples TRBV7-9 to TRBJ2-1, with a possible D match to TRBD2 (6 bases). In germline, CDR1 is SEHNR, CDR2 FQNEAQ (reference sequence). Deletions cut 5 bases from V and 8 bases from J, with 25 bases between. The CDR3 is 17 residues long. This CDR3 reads CASSLRVGGARSDEQFF. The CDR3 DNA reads TGTGCCAGCAGCCTTCGAGTCGGGGGAGCTAGGAGCGATGAGCAGTTCTTC.

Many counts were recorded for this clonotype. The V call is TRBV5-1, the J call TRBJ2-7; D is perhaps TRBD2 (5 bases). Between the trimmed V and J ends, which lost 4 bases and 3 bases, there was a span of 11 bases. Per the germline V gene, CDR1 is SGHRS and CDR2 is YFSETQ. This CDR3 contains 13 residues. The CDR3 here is CASSTSAGYEQYF. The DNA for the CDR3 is TGCGCCAGCAGCACGTCCGCGGGCTACGAGCAGTACTTC.

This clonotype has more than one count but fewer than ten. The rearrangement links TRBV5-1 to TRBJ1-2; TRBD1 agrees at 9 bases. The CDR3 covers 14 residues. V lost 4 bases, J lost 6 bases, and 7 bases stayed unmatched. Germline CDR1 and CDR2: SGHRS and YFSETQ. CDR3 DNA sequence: TGCGCCAGCAGCCAGGGACAGGGTCTGAATGGCTACACCTTC. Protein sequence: CASSQGQGLNGYTF.

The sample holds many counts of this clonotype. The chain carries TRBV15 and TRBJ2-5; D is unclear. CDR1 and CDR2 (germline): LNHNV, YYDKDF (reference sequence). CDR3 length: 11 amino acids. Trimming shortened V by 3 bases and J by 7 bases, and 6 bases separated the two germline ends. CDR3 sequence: CATSSSVTQYF. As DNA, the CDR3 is TGTGCCACCAGCAGTTCGGTGACCCAGTACTTC.

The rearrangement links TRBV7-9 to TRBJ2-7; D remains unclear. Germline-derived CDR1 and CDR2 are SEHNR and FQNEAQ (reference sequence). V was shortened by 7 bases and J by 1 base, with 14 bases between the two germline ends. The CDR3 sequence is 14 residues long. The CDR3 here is CASNLGKSSYEQYF. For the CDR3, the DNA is TGTGCCAGCAACTTGGGGAAATCTTCCTACGAGCAGTACTTC.

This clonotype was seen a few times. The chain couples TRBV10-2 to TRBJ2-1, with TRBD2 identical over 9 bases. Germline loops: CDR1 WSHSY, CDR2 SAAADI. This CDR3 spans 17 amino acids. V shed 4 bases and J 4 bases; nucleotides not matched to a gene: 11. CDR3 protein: CASSVLLVAGEYNEQFF. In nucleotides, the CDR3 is TGCGCCAGCAGTGTTTTGTTGGTAGCGGGAGAGTACAATGAGCAGTTCTTC.

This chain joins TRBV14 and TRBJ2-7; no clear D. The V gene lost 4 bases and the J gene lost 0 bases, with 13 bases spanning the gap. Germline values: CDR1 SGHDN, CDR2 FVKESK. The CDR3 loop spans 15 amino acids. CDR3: CASSLGPAISYEQYF. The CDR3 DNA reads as TGTGCCAGCAGCCTCGGCCCAGCGATCTCCTACGAGCAGTACTTC.

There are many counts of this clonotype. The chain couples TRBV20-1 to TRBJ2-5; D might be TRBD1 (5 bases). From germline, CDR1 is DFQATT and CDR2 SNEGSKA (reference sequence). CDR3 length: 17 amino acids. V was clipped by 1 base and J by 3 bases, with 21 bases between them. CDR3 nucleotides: TGCAGTGCTAGAGCCTATCCCAGTTGGGGCAACGAAGAGACCCAGTACTTC. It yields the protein CSARAYPSWGNEETQYF.

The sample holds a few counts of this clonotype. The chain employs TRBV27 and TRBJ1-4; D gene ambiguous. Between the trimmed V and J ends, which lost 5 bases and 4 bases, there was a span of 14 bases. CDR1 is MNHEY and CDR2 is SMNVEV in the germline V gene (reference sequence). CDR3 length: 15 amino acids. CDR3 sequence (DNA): TGTGCCAGCAGTCCCACCGGGAGGAGTAATGAAAAACTGTTTTTT. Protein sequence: CASSPTGRSNEKLFF.